The 23 T cell receptor beta chains given below trace back to one sample, sequenced in a study of OX40 agonist ivuxolimab in advanced cancers. Only in-frame clones appear in the TCRdb table, and some are missing; sequencing was by immunoSEQ multiplex PCR. This table holds fewer than 25,000 clones, about 85% found once. The sequencing used CD4+ or CD8+ T cells sorted from blood, collected in a trial of the OX40 agonist ivuxolimab. The receptors shown here come from an adult with an advanced solid tumor such as melanoma, head and neck, liver or kidney cancer.

This clone was seen just once. The chain recombines TRBV4-3 with TRBJ2-1, with 7 bases identical to TRBD2. Trimming at V came to 2 bases and at J to 4 bases, leaving 2 bases not matched to a gene. The CDR3 runs 14 residues. Germline V gene lookup returns CDR1 LGHNA and CDR2 YSLEER. The CDR3 region has the DNA TGCGCCAGCAGCCAACGGGACTATTACAATGAGCAGTTCTTC. The encoded protein is CASSQRDYYNEQFF.

The chain recombines TRBV5-4 with TRBJ2-7; 9 positions match TRBD1. Losses at the gene ends were 3 bases for V and 5 bases for J; bases not matched to a gene: 12. Germline V CDR1 and CDR2: SGHNT, YYREEE (reference sequence). The CDR3 contains 16 residues. The CDR3 is CASSSGRDRVVNEQYF. The CDR3 region has the DNA TGTGCCAGCAGCTCCGGCAGGGACAGGGTTGTAAACGAGCAGTACTTC.

This clone was observed a handful of times. CDR3: CAISDRDTLNYGYTF. In DNA form, the CDR3 reads TGTGCCATCAGTGATAGGGACACCTTGAACTATGGCTACACCTTC. V is TRBV10-3 and J is TRBJ1-2; possibly TRBD1 for D (6 bases). V was trimmed by 3 bases and J by 2 bases, leaving 13 bases between them. Germline V gives CDR1 ENHRY, CDR2 SYGVKD. This CDR3 comprises 15 residues.

This clone has only a few counts. The chain carries TRBV15 and TRBJ2-1, with D perhaps TRBD2 (5 bases). The CDR3 length is 12 residues. The V gene's germline CDR1 is LNHNV and CDR2 YYDKDF (reference sequence). V was cut by 2 bases and J by 11 bases, with 10 bases left in between. The CDR3 sequence is CATSRRETQQFF. CDR3 nucleotides: TGTGCCACCAGCAGACGGGAAACCCAGCAGTTCTTC.

The chain recombines TRBV29-1 with TRBJ1-5; possibly TRBD1 for D (6 bases). This CDR3 has 15 amino acids. Trimming pared 5 bases from V and 0 bases from J, leaving 14 bases between. CDR1 SQVTM and CDR2 ANQGSEA come from the germline V gene. For the CDR3, the DNA is TGCAGCGTTCTCCAAACAGGGAATAGCAATCAGCCCCAGCATTTT. This encodes CSVLQTGNSNQPQHF.

A few counts support this clone. J is TRBJ1-1 and V is TRBV30; tentatively, D is TRBD1 (6 bases). The CDR3 has 12 residues. V lost 4 bases and J 4 bases, leaving 10 bases between the germline ends. Germline lookup yields CDR1 GTSNPN and CDR2 SVGIG (reference sequence). The CDR3 region is CAWTRGSTEAFF. DNA of the CDR3: TGTGCCTGGACCAGGGGTTCCACTGAAGCTTTCTTT.

The V and J genes are TRBV30 and TRBJ2-2; tentatively, D is TRBD1 (6 bases). V shed 4 bases and J shed 0 bases, with 9 bases lying between them. The CDR3 contains 14 residues. Germline assignment: CDR1 GTSNPN and CDR2 SVGIG (reference sequence). In DNA form, the CDR3 reads TGTGCCTGGACAGACAGGTCGAACACCGGGGAGCTGTTTTTT. The encoded protein is CAWTDRSNTGELFF.

The gene calls are TRBV10-2 and TRBJ2-7; D is undetermined. This CDR3 region has 15 residues. With 5 bases removed from V and 2 bases from J, the gap between germline ends came to 16 bases. CDR1 is WSHSY and CDR2 is SAAADI in the germline V gene. CDR3 DNA sequence: TGCGCCAGCAGTAATAACCGGGCTAATACCTACGAGCAGTACTTC. It specifies CASSNNRANTYEQYF.

This clone was counted a few times. The rearrangement joins TRBV5-6 to TRBJ2-7, with 8 bases that match TRBD1. The CDR3 spans 15 residues. Germline V gives CDR1 SGHDT, CDR2 YYEEEE. Losses at the gene ends were 4 bases for V and 2 bases for J; bases not matched to a gene: 8. CDR3: CASSRDRIPTYEQYF. DNA for the CDR3: TGTGCCAGCAGCCGGGACAGGATACCAACCTACGAGCAGTACTTC. Looking up the rest from reference TRBV5-6 and TRBJ2-7 gives the full variable domain: DAGVTQSPTHLIKTRGQQVTLRCSPKSGHDTVSWYQQALGQGPQFIFQYYEEEERQRGNFPDRFSGHQFPNYSSELNVNALLLGDSALYLCASSRDRIPTYEQYFGPGTRLTVT.

The gene calls are TRBV4-1 and TRBJ1-1; the D gene is possibly TRBD1 (6 bases). The length of the CDR3 is 16 residues. Germline CDR1 is MGHRA and CDR2 is YSYEKL. Trimming took 4 bases from V and 4 from J, leaving 19 bases between them. CDR3 nucleotide sequence: TGCGCCAGCAGCCCCCCCTCGGCGGGGGCAATCACTGAAGCTTTCTTT. The encoded protein is CASSPPSAGAITEAFF.

V usage is TRBV5-1 and J usage is TRBJ1-3; TRBD1 matches 8 bases. This CDR3 is built from 17 residues. Losses at the gene ends were 4 bases for V and 0 bases for J; bases not matched to a gene: 9. Germline V gene sequence: CDR1 SGHRS, CDR2 YFSETQ. CDR3 region: CASSPRTGLSSGNTIYF. CDR3 coding DNA: TGCGCCAGCAGCCCGCGGACAGGGTTAAGCTCTGGAAACACCATATATTTT.

CDR3 region: CASSNAGTGFYTQYF. CDR3 nucleotide sequence: TGTGCCAGTAGTAATGCCGGGACAGGGTTTTATACGCAGTATTTT. This chain joins TRBV19 and TRBJ2-3, with 9 positions matching TRBD1. CDR1 LNHDA and CDR2 SQIVND come from the germline V gene (reference sequence). J lost 7 bases, V lost 4 bases, and 9 bases had no gene match. The length of the CDR3 is 15 residues.

This chain links TRBV7-3 with TRBJ2-2; 14 bases line up with TRBD2. The CDR3 totals 20 residues. CDR1 is SGHTA, CDR2 FQGTGA, per germline. Trimming took 1 base from V and 3 from J; bases not matched to a gene: 10. The CDR3 loop is CASSLRLAGGVSRHTGELFF. DNA of the CDR3: TGTGCCAGCAGCTTAAGACTAGCGGGAGGGGTCAGTCGGCACACCGGGGAGCTGTTTTTT.

The V call is TRBV29-1, the J call TRBJ1-4; D remains unclear. V dropped 7 bases and J dropped 5 bases, with 11 bases sitting between them. This CDR3 region has 12 residues. Looked up from germline, CDR1 is SQVTM and CDR2 is ANQGSEA. The CDR3 sequence is CSAGLGNEKLFF. Written as DNA, the CDR3 is TGCAGCGCGGGATTAGGGAATGAAAAACTGTTTTTT.

To note about this clone: In the same sample, other DNA sequences code for this CDR3. The V gene is TRBV5-1, the J gene TRBJ2-5, with TRBD1 matching 7 bases. V shed 4 bases and J 2 bases; nucleotides not matched to a gene: 2. In germline, CDR1 is SGHRS, CDR2 YFSETQ. This CDR3 region has 13 residues. CDR3 sequence: CASSLGQQETQYF. The CDR3 bases are TGCGCCAGCAGCCTGGGACAGCAAGAGACCCAGTACTTC. Together with reference TRBV5-1 and TRBJ2-5, the CDR3 gives the full variable domain: KAGVTQTPRYLIKTRGQQVTLSCSPISGHRSVSWYQQTPGQGLQFLFEYFSETQRNKGNFPGRFSGRQFSNSRSEMNVSTLELGDSALYLCASSLGQQETQYFGPGTRLLVL.

The CDR3 DNA reads TGTGCCAGCGGAGACTCTGGGGCCAACGTCCTGACTTTC. Protein product: CASGDSGANVLTF. The rearrangement links TRBV6-1 to TRBJ2-6; no reliable D call. Trimming cost V 8 bases and J 0 bases, with 5 bases left between them. The CDR3 has 13 residues. Germline assignment: CDR1 MNHNS and CDR2 SASEGT.

The chain recombines TRBV2 with TRBJ2-2, with 7 positions matching TRBD2. Germline values: CDR1 SNHLY, CDR2 FYNNEI. After removal of 8 bases from V and 5 bases from J, the junction contained 2 bases not matched to a gene. CDR3 size: 12 residues. CDR3: CASGGETGELFF. Written as DNA, the CDR3 is TGTGCCAGCGGGGGGGAGACCGGGGAGCTGTTTTTT.

This CDR3 reads CASSFKVSYEQYF. In DNA form, the CDR3 reads TGTGCCAGCAGCTTCAAGGTTTCCTACGAGCAGTACTTC. V and J are TRBV11-3 and TRBJ2-7; unclear D gene. The CDR3 consists of 13 residues. Trimming shortened V by 3 bases and J by 1 base, and 7 bases separated the two germline ends. Germline CDR1 and CDR2: SGHNT and YENEEA. Variable domain in full (rest from reference TRBV11-3 and TRBJ2-7): EAGVVQSPRYKIIEKKQPVAFWCNPISGHNTLYWYLQNLGQGPELLIRYENEEAVDDSQLPKDRFSAERLKGVDSTLKIQPAELGDSAVYLCASSFKVSYEQYFGPGTRLTVT.

The table lists this clone with a count of one. The chain carries TRBV7-3 and TRBJ2-1; D is perhaps TRBD1 (6 bases). Deletions cut 1 base from V and 2 bases from J, with 9 bases between. The V gene's germline CDR1 is SGHTA and CDR2 FQGTGA. There are 15 residues in the CDR3. The CDR3 protein is CASSLSRGPYNEQFF. CDR3 nucleotide sequence: TGTGCCAGCAGCTTAAGCAGGGGCCCCTACAATGAGCAGTTCTTC.

In DNA form, the CDR3 reads TGTGCCAGCAGCTTAGACTGGAGTGAGCAGTTCTTC. It codes for CASSLDWSEQFF. The chain carries TRBV7-9 and TRBJ2-1; D is undetermined. The germline V gene has CDR1 SEHNR and CDR2 FQNEAQ (reference sequence). V was shortened by 1 base and J by 9 bases, with 7 bases between the two germline ends. CDR3 length: 12 residues.

The chain employs TRBV7-8 and TRBJ2-1, with D perhaps assigned TRBD1 or TRBD2 (5 bases each). Germline-derived CDR1 and CDR2 are SGHVS and FQNEAQ. This CDR3 is built from 15 residues. V was cut by 5 bases and J by 3 bases, with 14 bases left in between. The DNA of the CDR3 is TGTGCCAGCAGCGAGGGACCCGGAGGCTACAATGAGCAGTTCTTC. This encodes CASSEGPGGYNEQFF.

The chain employs TRBV5-4 and TRBJ2-3; a possible D gene is TRBD1 (6 bases). This CDR3 is 15 amino acids long. Trimming removed 0 bases from V and 3 bases from J, with 11 bases in between. The V gene's germline CDR1 is SGHNT and CDR2 YYREEE (reference sequence). CDR3 bases: TGTGCCAGCAGCTTGGTGGGGGCTGGGACAGATACGCAGTATTTT. Translated, it gives CASSLVGAGTDTQYF.

This chain joins TRBV19 and TRBJ1-1; D unclear. Germline loops: CDR1 LNHDA, CDR2 SQIVND (reference sequence). V dropped 5 bases and J dropped 5 bases, with 12 bases sitting between them. The length of the CDR3 is 13 residues. The CDR3 reads CASSARIGTEAFF. In nucleotides, the CDR3 is TGTGCCAGTAGTGCCAGGATCGGAACTGAAGCTTTCTTT.